These T cell receptor beta chains were read from a single sample in a study of identical twins. MiXCR, applied by TCRdb to the 5' RACE reads, yields one record per CDR3 protein. The sample has hundreds of thousands of distinct CDR3 sequences, 15% to 20% seen once. This same sample was also part of a study on T cells expressing NK-cell markers.

The specimen sequenced was PBMCs. These receptors were collected from a woman under 30 in good health. Each CDR3 is given with its conserved first and last residue. The order of the fields is V gene, clone size, D gene, J gene, CDR3 DNA, CDR3 protein. The D gene is left open where the match is weak. A clone size is listed for some rows: how often the clone was seen (once, few, many), or a class if it is expanded.

v_call: TRBV7-9
clone_size: -
d_call: -
j_call: TRBJ2-6
cdr3_nt: TGTGCCAGCAGCTTAGGAGGGTGGGGGGCCAACGTCCTGACTTTC
cdr3_aa: CASSLGGWGANVLTF

v_call: TRBV20-1
clone_size: -
d_call: TRBD2
j_call: TRBJ2-7
cdr3_nt: TGCAGTGCCGCGAGCAGCGGGAATTTTTACGAGCAGTACTTC
cdr3_aa: CSAASSGNFYEQYF

v_call: TRBV20-1
clone_size: -
d_call: TRBD2
j_call: TRBJ2-3
cdr3_nt: TGCAGTGCTAGAGATGGGACTAGCGGCACAGATACGCAGTATTTT
cdr3_aa: CSARDGTSGTDTQYF

v_call: TRBV4-3
clone_size: -
d_call: -
j_call: TRBJ2-6
cdr3_nt: TGCGCCAGCAGCCAAGGCAGGGTTCGATCTGGGGCCAACGTCCTGACTTTC
cdr3_aa: CASSQGRVRSGANVLTF

v_call: TRBV20-1
clone_size: -
d_call: -
j_call: TRBJ1-1
cdr3_nt: TGCAGTGCGTCAGACCCGAGGATTAACACTGAAGCTTTCTTT
cdr3_aa: CSASDPRINTEAFF

v_call: TRBV7-9
clone_size: few
d_call: -
j_call: TRBJ2-2
cdr3_nt: TGTGCCGGAGTATTCCTGACAGGGAACACCGGGGAGCTGTTTTTT
cdr3_aa: CAGVFLTGNTGELFF

v_call: TRBV12-3/TRBV12-4
clone_size: few
d_call: -
j_call: TRBJ1-1
cdr3_nt: TGTGCCAGTAAACTCCTGTCGGGGAAAGCTTTCTTT
cdr3_aa: CASKLLSGKAFF

v_call: TRBV25-1
clone_size: many
d_call: -
j_call: TRBJ1-5
cdr3_nt: TGTGCCAGCAGTGACAGCCTTAATCAGCCCCAGCATTTT
cdr3_aa: CASSDSLNQPQHF

v_call: TRBV14
clone_size: few
d_call: TRBD2
j_call: TRBJ2-2
cdr3_nt: TGTGCCAGCAGCGTAAGACTAGCGGGAGTCACCGGGGAGCTGTTTTTT
cdr3_aa: CASSVRLAGVTGELFF

v_call: TRBV7-2
clone_size: -
d_call: TRBD2
j_call: TRBJ2-7
cdr3_nt: TGTGCCAGCAGCAGGCAGGGAGGGAATTACGAGCAGTACTTC
cdr3_aa: CASSRQGGNYEQYF

v_call: TRBV20-1
clone_size: few
d_call: -
j_call: TRBJ2-1
cdr3_nt: TGCAGTGCTAACGTAGGCTCCTACAATGAGCAGTTCTTC
cdr3_aa: CSANVGSYNEQFF

v_call: TRBV29-1
clone_size: -
d_call: TRBD2
j_call: TRBJ2-7
cdr3_nt: TGCAGCGTTGGCGGGAGATCCTACGAGCAGTACTTC
cdr3_aa: CSVGGRSYEQYF

v_call: TRBV4-3
clone_size: -
d_call: -
j_call: TRBJ2-6
cdr3_nt: TGCGCCAGCAGCCAAGATATGTCTGGGGCCAACGTCCTGACTTTC
cdr3_aa: CASSQDMSGANVLTF

v_call: TRBV5-1
clone_size: -
d_call: -
j_call: TRBJ2-5
cdr3_nt: TGCGCCAGCAGCTCCGACCTTGGACATATTATCCAAGAGACCCAGTACTTC
cdr3_aa: CASSSDLGHIIQETQYF

v_call: TRBV15
clone_size: few
d_call: -
j_call: TRBJ2-6
cdr3_nt: TGTGCCACCAGCATAACGTCCGGGGTAACCGTCCTGACTTTC
cdr3_aa: CATSITSGVTVLTF

v_call: TRBV5-1
clone_size: -
d_call: TRBD2
j_call: TRBJ2-1
cdr3_nt: TGCGCCAGCAGCTTGGCGCCGGCGGGGGGCAATGAGCAGTTCTTC
cdr3_aa: CASSLAPAGGNEQFF

v_call: TRBV6-5
clone_size: few
d_call: TRBD1
j_call: TRBJ2-7
cdr3_nt: TGTGCCAGCAGTTACCCCGGGACAGGGGTGCAGTACTTC
cdr3_aa: CASSYPGTGVQYF

v_call: TRBV20-1
clone_size: -
d_call: TRBD2
j_call: TRBJ2-1
cdr3_nt: TGCAGTGCCTTGGGACTAGCGGGGCCCCGGAGGGATGAGCAGTTCTTC
cdr3_aa: CSALGLAGPRRDEQFF

v_call: TRBV12-3/TRBV12-4
clone_size: -
d_call: -
j_call: TRBJ2-2
cdr3_nt: TGTGCCAGCAGTCCAACAGGTTCCCGGGAGCTGTTTTTT
cdr3_aa: CASSPTGSRELFF

v_call: TRBV9
clone_size: -
d_call: -
j_call: TRBJ1-1
cdr3_nt: TGTGCCAGCAGCAGACGAGGGTGGGCAGATGAAGCTTTCTTT
cdr3_aa: CASSRRGWADEAFF

v_call: TRBV7-9
clone_size: few
d_call: -
j_call: TRBJ1-2
cdr3_nt: TGTGCCAGCAGCTCTCGTACGAGCTTCTATGGCTACACCTTC
cdr3_aa: CASSSRTSFYGYTF

v_call: TRBV6-4
clone_size: few
d_call: TRBD2
j_call: TRBJ2-3
cdr3_nt: TGTGCCAGCAGTGTTGAAGCGGGGGGGTCCCTACATACGCAGTATTTT
cdr3_aa: CASSVEAGGSLHTQYF

v_call: TRBV29-1
clone_size: -
d_call: -
j_call: TRBJ1-1
cdr3_nt: TGCAGCGTTGAAAGGCAGTTGGACACTGAAGCTTTCTTT
cdr3_aa: CSVERQLDTEAFF

v_call: TRBV6-5
clone_size: -
d_call: TRBD1
j_call: TRBJ2-2
cdr3_nt: TGTGCCAGCAGACGCGGGACAGGGGGCATGAACACCGGGGAGCTGTTTTTT
cdr3_aa: CASRRGTGGMNTGELFF

v_call: TRBV7-9
clone_size: -
d_call: TRBD2
j_call: TRBJ2-1
cdr3_nt: TGTGCCAGCAGCTTAGTGCGGGAGTTCGATGAGCAGTTCTTC
cdr3_aa: CASSLVREFDEQFF

v_call: TRBV12-3/TRBV12-4
clone_size: few
d_call: -
j_call: TRBJ1-3
cdr3_nt: TGTGCCAGCTCTCTTGGCCAGGGGAGAAACACCATATATTTT
cdr3_aa: CASSLGQGRNTIYF

v_call: TRBV4-2
clone_size: few
d_call: TRBD1
j_call: TRBJ1-1
cdr3_nt: TGTGCCAGCAGCCAAGATTGGGGGGACAGGGGTGGGACTGAAGCTTTCTTT
cdr3_aa: CASSQDWGDRGGTEAFF

v_call: TRBV27
clone_size: -
d_call: -
j_call: TRBJ2-3
cdr3_nt: TGTGCCAGCAGCTTCCGCGGCGGAGCCACAGATACGCAGTATTTT
cdr3_aa: CASSFRGGATDTQYF

v_call: TRBV6-5
clone_size: -
d_call: -
j_call: TRBJ2-4
cdr3_nt: TGTGCCAGCAGTTACGGAGAAGCCCCCTACATTCAGTACTTC
cdr3_aa: CASSYGEAPYIQYF

v_call: TRBV20-1
clone_size: many
d_call: -
j_call: TRBJ2-5
cdr3_nt: TGCAGTGCTAGAGACTACCAGGGATCAGAGACCCAGTACTTC
cdr3_aa: CSARDYQGSETQYF

v_call: TRBV6-5
clone_size: few
d_call: -
j_call: TRBJ2-1
cdr3_nt: TGTGCCAGCAGTTCGCCACGTAAGGGCGATGAGCAGTTCTTC
cdr3_aa: CASSSPRKGDEQFF

v_call: TRBV29-1
clone_size: -
d_call: -
j_call: TRBJ2-2
cdr3_nt: TGCAGCGTTGAAGGAAGAGAGGGCGGGGAGCTGTTTTTT
cdr3_aa: CSVEGREGGELFF

v_call: TRBV12-3/TRBV12-4
clone_size: -
d_call: TRBD1
j_call: TRBJ2-2
cdr3_nt: TGTGCCAGCAGTACACGACAGGGGGCGGTCGGGGAGCTGTTTTTT
cdr3_aa: CASSTRQGAVGELFF

v_call: TRBV20-1
clone_size: -
d_call: -
j_call: TRBJ1-6
cdr3_nt: TGCAGTGCTAGAGTAACCTCAAATTCACCCCTCCACTTT
cdr3_aa: CSARVTSNSPLHF

v_call: TRBV5-1
clone_size: -
d_call: TRBD2
j_call: TRBJ2-3
cdr3_nt: TGCGCCAGCAGCCCAGGGAGGGGCCTCACAGATACGCAGTATTTT
cdr3_aa: CASSPGRGLTDTQYF

v_call: TRBV12-3/TRBV12-4
clone_size: few
d_call: -
j_call: TRBJ2-1
cdr3_nt: TGTGCCAGCAGTTTAGCTTTAAACAGCTATGAGCAGTTCTTC
cdr3_aa: CASSLALNSYEQFF

v_call: TRBV4-3
clone_size: -
d_call: TRBD2
j_call: TRBJ2-3
cdr3_nt: TGCGCCAGCAGCCAAGATCTCCAAGCGGGAGGGCGTTCCGATACGCAGTATTTT
cdr3_aa: CASSQDLQAGGRSDTQYF

v_call: TRBV12-3/TRBV12-4
clone_size: -
d_call: -
j_call: TRBJ1-1
cdr3_nt: TGTGCCAGCAGTTTAGTTGAGCACACTGAAGCTTTCTTT
cdr3_aa: CASSLVEHTEAFF

v_call: TRBV12-3/TRBV12-4
clone_size: many
d_call: -
j_call: TRBJ1-2
cdr3_nt: TGTGCCAGCAGACTGCAGGAGTACGGGGGCTACACCTTC
cdr3_aa: CASRLQEYGGYTF

v_call: TRBV7-9
clone_size: few
d_call: TRBD2
j_call: TRBJ2-7
cdr3_nt: TGTGCCAGCAGCTTTGGTAGCGGGGGGGCCTACGAGCAGTACTTC
cdr3_aa: CASSFGSGGAYEQYF

v_call: TRBV20-1
clone_size: -
d_call: TRBD1
j_call: TRBJ2-7
cdr3_nt: TGCAGTGCTAGAGACCCCCAGACAGGGGTGGGCCACGAGCAGTACTTC
cdr3_aa: CSARDPQTGVGHEQYF

v_call: TRBV6-5
clone_size: -
d_call: -
j_call: TRBJ2-7
cdr3_nt: TGTGCCAGCAGTTACGGGGGTTCGATCTCCTACGAGCAGTACTTC
cdr3_aa: CASSYGGSISYEQYF

v_call: TRBV5-1
clone_size: many
d_call: TRBD1
j_call: TRBJ1-1
cdr3_nt: TGTGCCAGCAGCTTACGACAGGGGGGCACTGAAGCTTTCTTT
cdr3_aa: CASSLRQGGTEAFF

v_call: TRBV20-1
clone_size: -
d_call: -
j_call: TRBJ2-7
cdr3_nt: TGCAGTGCGGTCCTAGATACCGCAGCGAACTTC
cdr3_aa: CSAVLDTAANF

v_call: TRBV5-1
clone_size: few
d_call: -
j_call: TRBJ2-7
cdr3_nt: TGCGCCAGCAGCTTGGCCCTTACAGGTCTGGCCTACGAGCAGTACTTC
cdr3_aa: CASSLALTGLAYEQYF

v_call: TRBV12-3/TRBV12-4
clone_size: -
d_call: -
j_call: TRBJ2-1
cdr3_nt: TGTGCCAGCAGGGGACCCATAGCGGAGGGGTTCTTC
cdr3_aa: CASRGPIAEGFF

v_call: TRBV29-1
clone_size: -
d_call: -
j_call: TRBJ1-1
cdr3_nt: TGCAGCGTTGAGCGGGACAAGAACACTGAAGCTTTCTTT
cdr3_aa: CSVERDKNTEAFF

v_call: TRBV20-1
clone_size: few
d_call: TRBD2
j_call: TRBJ2-2
cdr3_nt: TGCAGTGTTGGAGCGGGAGTGGTCACCGGGGAGCTGTTTTTT
cdr3_aa: CSVGAGVVTGELFF

v_call: TRBV9
clone_size: few
d_call: TRBD1
j_call: TRBJ2-3
cdr3_nt: TGTGCCAGCAGTCCCTGGACAGGGCCAACCACAGATACGCAGTATTTT
cdr3_aa: CASSPWTGPTTDTQYF